This entry is about one T cell receptor (beta chain). What it recognizes is unknown. Trimming took 7 bases from V and 6 from J, leaving 15 bases between them. From germline, CDR1 is MNHEY and CDR2 SVGAGI. This CDR3 has 13 amino acids. As to treatment: oral pan-JAK inhibitor, 5-10 mg twice daily. These data are taken from a study of CD8+ T cells in alopecia areata. Across the whole study: The study gave tofacitinib for 6 to 18 months, then 6 months off drug. Severity of treated patients was scored by affected scalp percentage.

Study conclusions and caveats: It was observed that many expanded lesional clones persisted in scalp and blood during tofacitinib. Tissue-resident alphabeta T cells belonging to normal skin likewise get sequenced within scalp specimens.

cDNA serving as the sequencing template came from extracted, reverse transcribed RNA. Clones were read by immunoSEQ multiplex PCR, and TCRdb kept only the in-frame ones, dropping some. The data hold approximately 120,000 clones, with roughly 57% observed a single time. Sequenced here: CD4+ T cells sorted from blood, sampled at week 4, from a patient treated with tofacitinib. The sequence was collected from a human donor with alopecia areata. The chain combines TRBV6-5 with TRBJ1-2; no clear D. This chain's CDR3 is CASMRMGSDGYTF. CDR3 sequence (DNA): TGTGCCAGCATGAGGATGGGGTCGGATGGCTACACCTTC.